The next 22 T cell receptor beta chains were all read from a single sample in a study of shared clonotypes between healthy human individuals. Terminally differentiated effector memory CD45RA+ cells were excluded from the naive CD8 cells, which were CD45RO-negative and positively selected for CCR7. TCRdb's copy holds only in-frame clones and misses some; the assay was immunoSEQ multiplex PCR. The repertoire holds about 580,000 clones, with about 98% as singletons. The sequencing input was naive CD8+ T cells sorted from blood. The source of these receptors is a man aged 30-40 years in good health.

The gene calls are TRBV5-1 and TRBJ2-7, with 8 bases aligning to TRBD1. The V and J ends lost 2 bases and 5 bases, in that order; junction bases with no gene match: 3. Germline CDR1 reads SGHRS; CDR2 reads YFSETQ. The CDR3 length is 13 residues. CDR3: CASSFDRGNEQYF. Here the CDR3 DNA reads TGCGCCAGCAGCTTCGACAGGGGCAACGAGCAGTACTTC.

This sequence joins TRBV5-6 and TRBJ2-2, with 7 nucleotides matching TRBD1. The CDR3 spans 17 residues. V gave up 0 bases and J gave up 1 base; unmatched junction bases: 6. CDR1 SGHDT and CDR2 YYEEEE come from the germline V gene. The CDR3 reads CASSLGMWTGNTGELFF. CDR3 DNA sequence: TGTGCCAGCAGCTTGGGTATGTGGACAGGGAACACCGGGGAGCTGTTTTTT. Drawing the rest from reference TRBV5-6 and TRBJ2-2, the complete variable domain is DAGVTQSPTHLIKTRGQQVTLRCSPKSGHDTVSWYQQALGQGPQFIFQYYEEEERQRGNFPDRFSGHQFPNYSSELNVNALLLGDSALYLCASSLGMWTGNTGELFFGEGSRLTVL.

The chain joins TRBV4-1 to TRBJ1-1; D is perhaps TRBD1 (6 bases). Germline assignment: CDR1 MGHRA and CDR2 YSYEKL. This CDR3 has 15 amino acids. V was clipped by 3 bases and J by 2 bases, with 13 bases between them. This chain's CDR3 is CASSQRQALNTEAFF. The CDR3, as DNA: TGCGCCAGCAGCCAGCGACAGGCCCTTAACACTGAAGCTTTCTTT.

The J gene is TRBJ2-7, the V gene TRBV15; TRBD1 aligns across 8 bases. The junction had 14 bases not matched to a gene; V was cut back by 6 bases and J by 7 bases. CDR3 length: 15 amino acids. Germline V gives CDR1 LNHNV, CDR2 YYDKDF (reference sequence). The CDR3 reads CATSFAATGGREQYF. The CDR3 DNA follows: TGTGCCACCAGTTTCGCGGCAACAGGGGGTAGGGAGCAGTACTTC.

The chain is built from TRBV13 and TRBJ2-1; 12 bases agree with TRBD2. The CDR3 has 16 amino acids. V lost 4 bases and J lost 3; bases outside the gene matches: 4. Germline CDR1 and CDR2: PRHDT and FYEKMQ (reference sequence). The CDR3 nucleotides read TGTGCCAGCAGCTCCGAGACTAGCGGGGGCTACAATGAGCAGTTCTTC. This codes for CASSSETSGGYNEQFF.

The V gene is TRBV1, the J gene TRBJ2-7; no check of the table's D call, TRBD2, against the DNA was made. TRBV1 is a documented pseudogene. The CDR3 has 12 amino acids. This CDR3 is CTSSPHYDEQYF. The CDR3 region has the DNA TGCACCAGCAGCCCCCACTACGACGAGCAGTACTTC.

The chain carries TRBV7-9 and TRBJ2-7; D is undetermined. CDR1 and CDR2 (germline): SEHNR, FQNEAQ (reference sequence). This CDR3 is 17 amino acids long. Trimming cost V 6 bases and J 3 bases, with 24 bases left between them. CDR3 coding DNA: TGTGCCAGCAGTCCCTATCCCTCAGCCTTCTCCGACTACGAGCAGTACTTC. Protein: CASSPYPSAFSDYEQYF.

The chain has TRBV27 and TRBJ2-3; D call uncertain. Trimming took 4 bases from V and 1 from J, leaving 12 bases between them. The CDR3 extends over 15 amino acids. Germline CDR1 is MNHEY and CDR2 is SMNVEV (reference sequence). The CDR3 DNA sequence: TGTGCCAGCAGTTACGTCCGTGGGGGCACAGATACGCAGTATTTT. This codes for CASSYVRGGTDTQYF.

J is TRBJ2-1 and V is TRBV5-6; D remains unclear. Per germline, CDR1 SGHDT and CDR2 YYEEEE. The CDR3 has 14 residues. V lost 5 bases to trimming and J lost 7 bases, with 16 bases between them. The CDR3 sequence: CASSYGSFWNEQFF. The CDR3 nucleotides are TGTGCCAGCAGTTATGGGTCCTTTTGGAATGAGCAGTTCTTC.

For this clone: The same CDR3 is also encoded by other DNA sequences in this sample. The chain has TRBV6-5 and TRBJ2-2, with D maybe TRBD1 (5 bases). The CDR3 spans 13 residues. V lost 6 bases and J 5 bases, leaving 10 bases between the germline ends. CDR1 is MNHEY and CDR2 is SVGAGI in the germline V gene. The CDR3 sequence is CASSLAGTGELFF. DNA of the CDR3: TGTGCCAGCAGCTTAGCAGGGACCGGGGAGCTGTTTTTT.

With regard to this clone: Other DNA sequences of this sample code for an identical CDR3. V and J are TRBV27 and TRBJ2-7, with 7 nucleotides matching TRBD2. The CDR3 runs to 12 residues. V shed 5 bases and J 4 bases; nucleotides not matched to a gene: 2. Per the germline V gene, CDR1 is MNHEY and CDR2 is SMNVEV (reference sequence). CDR3 nucleotide sequence: TGTGCCAGCAGTGCCGGGGGGTACGAGCAGTACTTC. Protein: CASSAGGYEQYF.

CDR3 in DNA: TGCAGCGTTGGCGCAAATTATTACGAGCAGTACTTC. It is translated as CSVGANYYEQYF. V gene TRBV29-1 combines with J gene TRBJ2-7; D call uncertain. Germline CDR1 reads SQVTM; CDR2 reads ANQGSEA. This CDR3 is 12 amino acids long. The V and J ends lost 4 bases and 4 bases respectively, with 11 bases between them.

This sequence joins TRBV7-9 and TRBJ2-1, with TRBD1 identical over 8 bases. This CDR3 comprises 17 residues. J gave up 4 bases and V 5 bases, and 13 bases lay outside the gene matches. Germline V lookup: CDR1 SEHNR, CDR2 FQNEAQ (reference sequence). The CDR3 DNA reads TGTGCCAGCAGCCCGAAGCCCACAGGGGGGTGGTACAATGAGCAGTTCTTC. Protein: CASSPKPTGGWYNEQFF. The full variable domain, rest sourced from reference TRBV7-9 and TRBJ2-1, is DTGVSQNPRHKITKRGQNVTFRCDPISEHNRLYWYRQTLGQGPEFLTYFQNEAQLEKSRLLSDRFSAERPKGSFSTLEIQRTEQGDSAMYLCASSPKPTGGWYNEQFFGPGTRLTVL.

This chain joins TRBV11-2 and TRBJ1-5; D perhaps matches TRBD1 (5 bases). This CDR3 contains 13 residues. Germline V gene data show CDR1 as SGHAT and CDR2 as FQNNGV. V shed 5 bases and J shed 6 bases, with 11 bases lying between them. CDR3 nucleotides: TGTGCCAGCAGCCAGGGTGCGTCTCAGCCCCAGCATTTT. This sequence encodes CASSQGASQPQHF.

V usage is TRBV4-1 and J usage is TRBJ2-7, with 11 bases that match TRBD1. J lost 5 bases, V lost 4 bases, and 4 bases had no gene match. This CDR3 comprises 14 residues. CDR1 is MGHRA and CDR2 is YSYEKL in the germline V gene. CDR3 coding DNA: TGCGCCAGCAGCCCGGGACAGGGGGTCCACGAGCAGTACTTC. It encodes CASSPGQGVHEQYF.

V and J are TRBV9 and TRBJ2-1; D ambiguous. The CDR3 contains 13 residues. CDR1 is SGDLS and CDR2 is YYNGEE in the germline V gene. V lost 0 bases to trimming and J lost 9 bases, with 10 bases between them. The DNA for the CDR3 is TGTGCCAGCAGCGTAGAAGGCGCGGCTGAGCAGTTCTTC. Its protein is CASSVEGAAEQFF.

This chain joins TRBV6-6 and TRBJ2-5; 11 nucleotides align to TRBD2. V dropped 4 bases and J dropped 5; count of bases not matched to a gene: 9. Germline lookup yields CDR1 MNHNY and CDR2 SVGAGI (reference sequence). The CDR3 contains 16 residues. The CDR3 protein is CASSLLAGVSKETQYF. In DNA form, the CDR3 reads TGTGCCAGCAGTTTACTAGCGGGAGTGTCTAAGGAGACCCAGTACTTC.

The gene calls are TRBV9 and TRBJ2-3; a possible D gene is TRBD1 (6 bases). The CDR3 consists of 15 residues. Germline V gene data show CDR1 as SGDLS and CDR2 as YYNGEE. V lost 3 bases to trimming and J lost 8 bases, with 19 bases between them. The CDR3 nucleotides read TGTGCCAGCAGCGCAACAGGGATGGGGCCAGTTACGCAGTATTTT. Its protein is CASSATGMGPVTQYF.

The V gene is TRBV27, the J gene TRBJ2-7, with D perhaps TRBD2 (6 bases). The CDR3 loop spans 12 amino acids. V lost 6 bases, J lost 6 bases, and 12 bases lay in between. In germline, CDR1 is MNHEY, CDR2 SMNVEV (reference sequence). CDR3 protein: CASSRLVGEQYF. The CDR3 region has the DNA TGTGCCAGCAGCCGACTAGTCGGCGAGCAGTACTTC.

The rearrangement joins TRBV29-1 to TRBJ2-7, with D unclear. CDR1 is SQVTM, CDR2 ANQGSEA, per germline. Trimming pared 5 bases from V and 1 base from J, leaving 18 bases between. The CDR3 is 15 residues long. The CDR3: CSVYGRTSSSYEQYF. The CDR3 nucleotides read TGCAGCGTTTACGGGCGGACGTCTTCATCCTACGAGCAGTACTTC.

V gene TRBV5-5 combines with J gene TRBJ2-6; unclear D gene. The CDR3 sequence is 14 residues long. V was cut by 4 bases and J by 0 bases, with 5 bases left in between. Germline CDR1 is SGHKS and CDR2 is YYEKEE (reference sequence). The CDR3 spells CASSGDSGANVLTF. The CDR3 DNA follows: TGTGCCAGCAGCGGGGACTCTGGGGCCAACGTCCTGACTTTC.

The CDR3 bases are TGTGCCAGTAGTATGGAGGCTCTTGGGGCCAACGTCCTGACTTTC. The encoded protein is CASSMEALGANVLTF. The chain employs TRBV19 and TRBJ2-6; tentatively, D is TRBD2 (5 bases). The germline V gene has CDR1 LNHDA and CDR2 SQIVND (reference sequence). The V and J ends lost 3 bases and 3 bases respectively, with 9 bases between them. The CDR3 totals 15 residues. The whole variable domain, filled in from reference TRBV19 and TRBJ2-6, reads DGGITQSPKYLFRKEGQNVTLSCEQNLNHDAMYWYRQDPGQGLRLIYYSQIVNDFQKGDIAEGYSVSREKKESFPLTVTSAQKNPTAFYLCASSMEALGANVLTFGAGSRLTVL.